This TCR beta chain was captured in a study of T-cell reconstitution after alpha-beta-depleted transplantation in children. V shed 6 bases, J shed 8 bases, and the junction held 13 bases outside the gene matches. CDR3 size: 15 residues. Germline CDR1 and CDR2: DFQATT and SNEGSKA (reference sequence). Library preparation (for TCRbeta) was performed with unique molecular identifiers. TCRdb re-derived calls from the PCR reads in MiXCR, one entry per CDR3 protein. This table holds 90,000 to 100,000 distinct CDR3 sequences, 20% to 30% found once. Study-level results: The origin of high day-60 TCRbeta diversity in some patients lay in surviving recipient T cells and thymic progenitors. Approximately two months post-transplant, alpha-beta T cells reportedly originated from several hundred expanded graft clones. Newly produced T cells mostly accounted for T-cell counts and diversity one year post-transplant.

This clonotype has at least ten counts. The antigen is unknown. The chain carries TRBV20-1 and TRBJ2-1; TRBD2 aligns across 10 bases. This TCR was recovered from a boy aged 2 to 9 with acute lymphoblastic leukemia, due to receive a stem cell transplant. Sample: PBMCs, taken before TCRalphabeta/CD19-depleted stem cell transplant. The CDR3 DNA sequence: TGCAGTGCCCCAGGGAAGGCTAGCGGGAGAGATGAGCAGTTCTTC. It is translated as CSAPGKASGRDEQFF.